This T cell receptor (beta chain) came from a study of blood T cells in healthy people across ages. With a J-beta primer mix and a sample-barcoded 5' primer, a second PCR ran 7 to 11 cycles. One entry per CDR3 protein results from TCRdb running MiXCR on the 5' RACE reads. The repertoire has about 1.6 million distinct CDR3 sequences, about 35% of them found once; the top ten carry roughly 10%. Sequencing was done on a sample of blood. The receptor comes from a woman aged 25 to 39 in good health.

CDR3 in amino acids: CASSPRTSGRAEQYF. CDR3 bases: TGTGCCAGCAGTCCTCGGACTAGCGGGAGGGCCGAGCAGTACTTC. The gene calls are TRBV12-3 or TRBV12-4 and TRBJ2-5; 15 bases are shared with TRBD2. Matching the DNA end better, TRBJ2-7 makes the J call doubtful. The CDR3 extends over 15 amino acids.